The following is a T cell receptor (beta chain) sequence with its context. The CDR3 runs 16 residues. CDR1 is DFQATT and CDR2 is SNEGSKA in the germline V gene (reference sequence). J was trimmed by 4 bases and V by 0 bases; bases with no gene match: 10. The sample is drawn from a study of blood T cells in healthy people across ages. A second 7 to 11 cycle PCR used barcoded and J-beta primers. TCRdb ran MiXCR on the 5' RACE reads and lists one entry per CDR3 protein. The table records hundreds of thousands of distinct CDR3 sequences, roughly 31% of them present only once. V and J are TRBV20-1 and TRBJ2-3, with 7 bases matching TRBD2. Input material: blood. The clonotype originates from a woman older than 75 in good health. The CDR3 coding sequence is TGCAGTGCTAGAGATCAGTTAGCGGGTCCCTCAGATACGCAGTATTTT. Translation: CSARDQLAGPSDTQYF.